Listed below are T cell receptor beta chains from one sample, sequenced in a study of CD8 T cells in ankylosing spondylitis. Each CDR3 protein is one row after TCRdb ran MiXCR on the 5' RACE reads. The sample holds 300,000 to 400,000 distinct CDR3 sequences, more than 20% seen once. Sequencing used blood, either unsorted or a sorted T cell fraction (not recorded which). Every receptor here comes from a male donor with ankylosing spondylitis or in good health (not recorded which). The CDR3 runs from the conserved cysteine through the conserved F or W. The D gene is left open where the match is weak. Some rows have no size entry. The others give once, few or many, or a class for an expanded clone.

>TRBV6-2/TRBV6-3|TRBJ2-7|.|.
TGTGCCAGCAGTTACTACAGGGTATACGAGCAGTACTTC
CASSYYRVYEQYF
>TRBV27|TRBJ1-2|few|TRBD1
TGTGCCAGCAAACCGGGACAGGGGGCAAGGGGCTACACCTTC
CASKPGQGARGYTF
>TRBV19|TRBJ2-7|few|.
TGTGCCAGTAGCCCCGGACAGACCCTCTCCTACGAGCAGTACTTC
CASSPGQTLSYEQYF
>TRBV7-9|TRBJ1-1|few|.
TGTGCCAGCAGCTCCAGACAGGCAGGGTACCTCAACACTGAAGCTTTCTTT
CASSSRQAGYLNTEAFF
>TRBV7-2|TRBJ2-3|.|.
TGTGCCAGCACCCCCGTTGGGGGATGGAGCACAGATACGCAGTATTTT
CASTPVGGWSTDTQYF
>TRBV6-5|TRBJ2-3|many|.
TGTGCCAGCAGTTACTCGGTATGGACCCCAGATACGCAGTATTTT
CASSYSVWTPDTQYF
>TRBV7-9|TRBJ2-1|.|.
TGTGCCAGCAGCTTAAACCTAGCCTCCTACAATGAGCAGTTCTTC
CASSLNLASYNEQFF
>TRBV20-1|TRBJ1-2|.|.
TGCAGTGCTAGAGATCTGGGCAGGGGTAACTATGGCTACACCTTC
CSARDLGRGNYGYTF
>TRBV7-2|TRBJ1-5|few|.
TGTGCCAGCAGCCGGGGGGGGTGGAATCAGCCCCAGCATTTT
CASSRGGWNQPQHF
>TRBV20-1|TRBJ2-3|.|.
TGCAGTGCTACCCGACGCGGCGAGCCTGGGGGGCAGTATTTT
CSATRRGEPGGQYF
>TRBV28|TRBJ1-1|few|.
TGTGCCAGCAGCGTCTCCAATGAAGCTTTCTTT
CASSVSNEAFF
>TRBV6-1|TRBJ2-1|.|TRBD1
TGTGCCAGCTCCCCGGTCGGGACAGCCTACAATGAGCAGTTCTTC
CASSPVGTAYNEQFF
>TRBV27|TRBJ2-3|.|TRBD2
TGTGCCAGCAGTACCCTAGCGGGGGGACCAACTAGCACAGATACGCAGTATTTT
CASSTLAGGPTSTDTQYF
>TRBV5-6|TRBJ2-5|few|.
TGTGCCAGCAGCTTATGGAGTCAGGAGTCATGGGGAGAGACCCAGTACTTC
CASSLWSQESWGETQYF
>TRBV7-9|TRBJ2-1|.|TRBD2
TGTGCCAGCAGCTTAGCTGGCGGGGGGACTAACAATGAGCAGTTCTTC
CASSLAGGGTNNEQFF